This TCR beta chain was recovered during a study of T cells in women clearing cervical HPV infection. Study summary: Cases: HPV16-related CIN3 or worse on histology, 2 invasive cancers. Broader study findings: CIN3+ cases had significantly higher TCR repertoire richness than controls, but evenness did not differ. Each sample's T-cell count was unknown, possibly confounding richness.

With regard to this clone: The antigen is undetermined. The read stops 3 residues short of the end of the CDR3; the missing end is completed from the germline J gene.

Profiled with immunoSEQ multiplex PCR; TCRdb holds only in-frame clones, not every one. The ten top clones account for approximately 7.2%, within a sample of 30,000 to 45,000 clones. Germline-derived CDR1 and CDR2 are SGHTS and YDEGEE. The CDR3 sequence is 13 residues long. V lost 5 bases, J lost 5 bases, and 13 bases lay in between. V gene TRBV5-8 combines with J gene TRBJ1-2; tentative D call: TRBD1 (5 bases). The sequencing sample was made of blood buffy coat. The sequence was obtained from a woman aged 18 to 75 with a cervical HPV16 infection that either progressed to CIN3+ or cleared (not recorded which). The CDR3 sequence is CASSMDILYGYTF. The sequenced CDR3 bases are TGTGCCAGCAGTATGGACATTCTTTATGGC.